This TCR beta chain was profiled in a study of blood T cell repertoires in COVID-19. Germline CDR1 reads LNHDA; CDR2 reads SQIVND (reference sequence). With 1 base removed from V and 3 bases from J, the gap between germline ends came to 10 bases. The CDR3 covers 14 residues. Ages ranged from 18 to 89 years, with residence in 24 US areas. Cohort assignment relied on participant-reported clinical history. The protocol was immunoSEQ multiplex PCR, while the TCRdb copy is restricted to in-frame clones and leaves out a portion. The data hold more than 200,000 clones, with about 89% observed a single time. The source is a woman in her twenties or thirties who had recovered from COVID-19. The sample comprised PBMCs or T cells enriched from blood (not recorded which). The rearrangement joins TRBV19 to TRBJ2-7, with D possibly being TRBD1 (5 bases). The CDR3 bases are TGTGCCAGTAGTATAGGACAGTCCAACTACGAGCAGTACTTC. This gives the protein CASSIGQSNYEQYF.